What follows are 6 T cell receptor beta chains derived from one specimen sequenced in a study of Graves' ophthalmopathy and Graves' hyperthyroidism. RNA transcripts provided the template for amplifying TCR beta CDR3 regions. An opening RT-PCR round employed HTBI primers and preceded a second-round multiplex PCR. TCRdb called the multiplex PCR reads again in MiXCR, with one record for every CDR3 protein. The sample shows about 700,000 distinct CDR3 sequences, about two fifths of them seen only once. Sequencing was done on a sample of peripheral blood. These receptors all stem from an adult man with Graves' ophthalmopathy.

This clonotype was seen just once. V is TRBV10-3 and J is TRBJ2-5; 7 nucleotides agree with TRBD1. Germline V gene data show CDR1 as ENHRY and CDR2 as SYGVKD. There are 13 residues in the CDR3. J gave up 4 bases and V 7 bases, and 6 bases lay outside the gene matches. CDR3 protein: CAITQGDRETQYF. The CDR3 region has the DNA TGTGCCATCACCCAGGGGGACCGAGAGACCCAGTACTTC.

This clonotype has a handful of counts. This chain uses TRBV7-3 with TRBJ2-7, with D hard to call. The germline V and J ends were trimmed by 5 bases and 3 bases, with 20 bases remaining between them. The CDR3 length is 16 residues. The V gene's germline CDR1 is SGHTA and CDR2 FQGTGA. CDR3 sequence: CASSHDPVPPRYEQYF. As DNA, the CDR3 is TGTGCCAGCAGCCACGACCCAGTTCCACCCCGCTACGAGCAGTACTTC.

The chain carries TRBV13 and TRBJ1-6; 7 positions match TRBD1. J was trimmed by 0 bases and V by 6 bases; bases with no gene match: 8. Germline V gene data show CDR1 as PRHDT and CDR2 as FYEKMQ (reference sequence). The CDR3 is 17 residues long. The DNA of the CDR3 is TGTGCCAGCAGAACCACAGGGGCGAGCTCCTATAATTCACCCCTCCACTTT. This translates into CASRTTGASSYNSPLHF.

V gene TRBV10-1 combines with J gene TRBJ1-1; D is perhaps TRBD1 (6 bases). CDR3 length: 14 amino acids. V lost 6 bases and J lost 8, with 19 bases in between. Germline lookup yields CDR1 WNHNN and CDR2 SYGVQD (reference sequence). The chain's CDR3 is CASSRGLRGAEAFF. For the CDR3, the DNA is TGCGCCAGCAGCCGAGGCCTGAGGGGGGCCGAAGCTTTCTTT.

Only a few counts were recorded for this clonotype. In DNA form, the CDR3 reads TGCGCCAGCAGCCAAGATCGTGCCCGGTCCCAAGAGACCCAGTACTTC. Its translation: CASSQDRARSQETQYF. The chain joins TRBV4-3 to TRBJ2-5; no clear D. V was shortened by 0 bases and J by 1 base, with 12 bases between the two germline ends. This CDR3 contains 16 residues. CDR1 and CDR2 from the germline V gene are LGHNA and YSLEER.

This clonotype was counted at least ten times. V gene TRBV5-5 combines with J gene TRBJ1-6; 7 bases fit TRBD1. The ends lost 4 bases at V and 7 bases at J; junction bases unmatched: 5. Germline V CDR1 and CDR2: SGHKS, YYEKEE (reference sequence). The CDR3 loop spans 14 amino acids. CDR3 protein: CASSAGQPNSPLHF. CDR3 nucleotides: TGTGCCAGCAGCGCGGGACAGCCAAATTCACCCCTCCACTTT.